Below, 32 T cell receptor beta chains from the same sample are listed, as sequenced in a study of regulatory T cells in long-lasting Graves disease. The time point denotes: persistent/refractory GD, antithyroid drugs over 5 years with positive TRAb. Preparation of the TCR library used RNA extracted from PBMCs. According to the study, TCR beta libraries were built with iRepertoire HTBI primers and CDR3-region Arm-PCR. Each CDR3 protein is one row after TCRdb ran MiXCR on the multiplex PCR reads. The sample has roughly 300,000 distinct CDR3 sequences, around a fifth seen once; the top ten hold less than 30%. The sample in question was peripheral blood mononuclear cells (PBMCs), obtained when the disease was refractory, from a patient treated with antithyroid drugs. These receptors all stem from a female donor with Graves disease.

The sample holds many counts of this clonotype. The chain has TRBV6-1 and TRBJ2-7; 11 nucleotides line up with TRBD2. J gave up 4 bases and V 4 bases, and 3 bases lay outside the gene matches. Germline CDR1 MNHNS, CDR2 SASEGT. The CDR3 loop spans 14 amino acids. The CDR3 nucleotides are TGTGCCAGCAGTGCGGCTAGCGGGAGGTACGAGCAGTACTTC. It specifies CASSAASGRYEQYF.

This clonotype was seen once. The CDR3 DNA reads as TGCAGTGCTATCTCCCTCTACGAGCAGTACTTC. Amino acids: CSAISLYEQYF. The V and J genes are TRBV20-1 and TRBJ2-7; unclear D gene. This CDR3 is 11 amino acids long. V lost 4 bases and J 3 bases, leaving 7 bases between the germline ends. Germline lookup yields CDR1 DFQATT and CDR2 SNEGSKA (reference sequence).

This clonotype was counted a few times. The rearrangement uses TRBV28 and TRBJ2-2, with 10 bases lining up with TRBD1. Looked up from germline, CDR1 is MDHEN and CDR2 is SYDVKM. The CDR3 totals 17 residues. V was clipped by 6 bases and J by 7 bases; unmatched bases: 14. This chain's CDR3 is CASSPSGTGEINGELFF. As DNA, the CDR3 is TGTGCCAGCAGCCCATCCGGGACAGGGGAAATCAACGGGGAGCTGTTTTTT.

As concerns this clonotype: A much bigger clone sits one base away, suggesting this may be a read error. The chain is built from TRBV28 and TRBJ2-7, with TRBD1 matching over 7 bases. The length of the CDR3 is 13 residues. Germline lookup yields CDR1 MDHEN and CDR2 SYDVKM. The CDR3 nucleotides read TGTGCCGGCAGTGCCGGACAGGACTACGAGCAGTACTTC. It codes for CAGSAGQDYEQYF.

This clonotype was picked up one time. This chain uses TRBV19 with TRBJ1-2; a possible D gene is TRBD1 (5 bases). The CDR3 consists of 15 residues. V was trimmed by 8 bases and J by 2 bases, leaving 18 bases between them. CDR1 and CDR2 from the germline V gene are LNHDA and SQIVND (reference sequence). Here the CDR3 reads CASQVWSDSNYGYTF. Here the CDR3 DNA reads TGTGCCAGTCAAGTATGGTCTGACAGCAACTATGGCTACACCTTC.

This clonotype occurred many times. This rearrangement joins TRBV2 to TRBJ2-7; D tentatively reads TRBD1 or TRBD2 (6 bases each). The germline V and J ends were trimmed by 5 bases and 1 base, with 15 bases remaining between them. Germline CDR1 SNHLY, CDR2 FYNNEI. The CDR3 runs to 15 residues. The CDR3 is CASSPRGRESYEQYF. The CDR3 DNA follows: TGTGCCAGCAGTCCCCGGGGGCGAGAGTCCTACGAGCAGTACTTC.

The chain uses TRBV5-1 and TRBJ1-1; TRBD1 is a possible D gene (5 bases). The CDR3 is made up of 14 amino acids. Germline V gives CDR1 SGHRS, CDR2 YFSETQ. The germline V and J ends were trimmed by 3 bases and 4 bases, with 13 bases remaining between them. The CDR3 loop is CASSWAGGATEAFF. The CDR3 DNA reads as TGCGCCAGCAGCTGGGCCGGGGGTGCCACTGAAGCTTTCTTT.

This clonotype was counted at least ten times. The J gene is TRBJ2-7, the V gene TRBV12-3 or TRBV12-4; the match to TRBD1 covers 12 bases. With V trimmed by 5 bases and J by 7 bases, 9 bases remained unmatched. The CDR3 is made up of 15 amino acids. Here the CDR3 DNA reads TGTGCCAGCAGTCGCCGGGACAGGGGGCTAGGAGAGCAGTACTTC. Its protein product is CASSRRDRGLGEQYF.

This clonotype occurred a few times. This chain connects TRBV5-1 to TRBJ1-1; 9 positions agree with TRBD1. Per the germline V gene, CDR1 is SGHRS and CDR2 is YFSETQ. The junction had 8 bases not matched to a gene; V was cut back by 7 bases and J by 1 base. CDR3 length: 15 amino acids. CDR3 DNA: TGCGCCAGCGGGGAAGGACAGGGGACGAACACTGAAGCTTTCTTT. Translated, it gives CASGEGQGTNTEAFF.

This chain joins TRBV4-3 and TRBJ2-4; no firm D call. The CDR3 extends over 15 amino acids. CDR1 is LGHNA, CDR2 YSLEER, per germline. The V and J ends lost 8 bases and 1 base respectively, with 15 bases between them. CDR3 DNA: TGCGCCAGCGGCCCCAGTAAGGTGGCCAAAAACATTCAGTACTTC. Its protein product is CASGPSKVAKNIQYF.

In this sample, this clonotype turned up a few times. Given a much more abundant clone one base away, this may be a read error. The chain uses TRBV6-1 and TRBJ1-2, with TRBD1 as a possible D gene (5 bases). The CDR3 runs 13 residues. Germline CDR1 is MNHNS and CDR2 is SASEGT. The V end was cut by 6 bases, the J end by 1 base, with 9 bases between. The CDR3, as DNA: TGTGCCAGCAGGATCGACAGTAACTATGGCTACACCTTC. This translates into CASRIDSNYGYTF.

This clonotype is medium-sized (0.01 to 0.1%). The chain couples TRBV18 to TRBJ2-7; D is possibly TRBD2 (6 bases). The CDR3 spans 16 residues. V was pared by 3 bases and J by 6 bases, with 21 bases between. Germline V gene lookup returns CDR1 KGHSH and CDR2 LQKENI. The CDR3 sequence is CASSPSTSIPLSEQYF. DNA of the CDR3: TGTGCCAGCTCACCGAGTACTAGCATCCCTTTGAGCGAGCAGTACTTC.

The chain has TRBV18 and TRBJ1-1; D gene ambiguous. This CDR3 is built from 16 residues. CDR1 and CDR2 from the germline V gene are KGHSH and LQKENI. The V end lost 2 bases, the J end lost 0 bases, and 13 bases lay between the germline ends. Here the CDR3 DNA reads TGTGCCAGCTCACCAACAGTCCCAGGATTGAACACTGAAGCTTTCTTT. Translation gives CASSPTVPGLNTEAFF.

This clonotype was counted ten times or more. The chain combines TRBV10-3 with TRBJ1-2; D is unclear. Deletions cut 2 bases from V and 10 bases from J, with 17 bases between. This CDR3 contains 14 residues. The V gene's germline CDR1 is ENHRY and CDR2 SYGVKD. The CDR3 DNA reads TGTGCCATCAGTGAGATTGGCCCACTAAGCGACTACACCTTC. Protein: CAISEIGPLSDYTF.

This clonotype was counted at least ten times. The chain combines TRBV28 with TRBJ1-2; D uncertain. The germline V and J ends were trimmed by 5 bases and 5 bases, with 15 bases remaining between them. From germline, CDR1 is MDHEN and CDR2 SYDVKM. The CDR3 totals 14 residues. Here the CDR3 reads CASSPIPNLYGYTF. In DNA form, the CDR3 reads TGTGCCAGCAGTCCTATACCTAATTTATATGGCTACACCTTC.

This clonotype was recorded many times. V usage is TRBV20-1 and J usage is TRBJ2-5; 8 bases align to TRBD2. This CDR3 is 16 amino acids long. Germline lookup yields CDR1 DFQATT and CDR2 SNEGSKA (reference sequence). The V gene end was trimmed by 6 bases and the J gene end by 2 bases; junction bases not matched to a gene: 14. The CDR3 coding sequence is TGCAGTGCATTGAATTGGCGGGAGGCCAGGCAAGAGACCCAGTACTTC. Its translation: CSALNWREARQETQYF.

The V call is TRBV4-1, the J call TRBJ2-6, with 8 nucleotides matching TRBD1. CDR3 length equals 19 residues. Germline V gene data show CDR1 as MGHRA and CDR2 as YSYEKL. Unmatched junction bases numbered 10, after V lost 1 base and J lost 2 bases. In DNA form, the CDR3 reads TGCGCCAGCAGCCAAGGGCGGACAGGGCTCCCCCCTGGGGCCAACGTCCTGACTTTC. Its translation is CASSQGRTGLPPGANVLTF.

With respect to this clonotype: A clone one base away is much larger, so this may be a read error. This chain joins TRBV11-2 and TRBJ2-6; TRBD1 might be the D (6 bases). The CDR3 contains 16 residues. Per the germline V gene, CDR1 is SGHAT and CDR2 is FQNNGV. V lost 1 base, J lost 3 bases, and 10 bases lay in between. The CDR3 spells CASSLVRGFGANVLTF. The DNA of the CDR3 is TGTGCCAGCAGCTTAGTAAGGGGGTTTGGGGCCAACGTCCTGACTTTC.

V and J are TRBV3-1 and TRBJ2-1; no firm D call. The CDR3 covers 13 residues. V dropped 1 base and J dropped 4 bases, with 5 bases sitting between them. CDR1 and CDR2 (germline): LGHDT, YNNKEL (reference sequence). The DNA of the CDR3 is TGTGCCAGCAGCCAAGCCCAGTACAATGAGCAGTTCTTC. Amino acids: CASSQAQYNEQFF.

This clonotype was counted at least ten times. The rearrangement links TRBV28 to TRBJ2-7; 11 nucleotides agree with TRBD2. The trim removed 5 bases at V and 6 bases at J, leaving 6 bases unmatched. The germline gives CDR1 MDHEN, CDR2 SYDVKM. The CDR3 is 14 amino acids. The CDR3 coding sequence is TGTGCCAGCAGTCCTAGCGGGAGGTCCCTCGAGCAGTACTTC. Protein sequence: CASSPSGRSLEQYF.

This clonotype was detected only a few times. This chain uses TRBV19 with TRBJ1-2; a possible D gene is TRBD1 (5 bases). Germline V gene lookup returns CDR1 LNHDA and CDR2 SQIVND (reference sequence). Between the trimmed V and J ends, which lost 7 bases and 1 base, there was a span of 16 bases. CDR3 length equals 15 residues. The CDR3 loop is CASTTTLDSNYGYTF. DNA of the CDR3: TGTGCCAGTACCACTACCCTCGACAGTAACTATGGCTACACCTTC.

This clonotype was recorded at least ten times. The genes are TRBV6-2 or TRBV6-3 and TRBJ1-2; D remains ambiguous. From germline, CDR1 is MNHEY and CDR2 SVGEGT. The CDR3 has 17 amino acids. Deletions cut 0 bases from V and 0 bases from J, with 14 bases between. The CDR3 region has the DNA TGTGCCAGCAGTTACTCGATGGTACATACAGCTAACTATGGCTACACCTTC. This encodes CASSYSMVHTANYGYTF.

The rearrangement uses TRBV29-1 and TRBJ1-4; D perhaps matches TRBD1 (6 bases). Trimming removed 7 bases from V and 2 bases from J, with 14 bases in between. CDR1 is SQVTM, CDR2 ANQGSEA, per germline. The CDR3 totals 14 residues. The CDR3 DNA follows: TGCAGCGCCTCTTCCCAGGGGACTAATGAAAAACTGTTTTTT. It translates to CSASSQGTNEKLFF.

This clonotype was recorded many times. The chain recombines TRBV28 with TRBJ1-2; TRBD1 aligns across 8 bases. V was pared by 5 bases and J by 4 bases, with 9 bases of the junction left unmatched. This CDR3 is built from 15 residues. Germline CDR1 and CDR2: MDHEN and SYDVKM. The DNA for the CDR3 is TGTGCCAGCAGTCGCCCGGGACAGGAGTCCTATGGCTACACCTTC. Amino acid sequence: CASSRPGQESYGYTF.

This clonotype has ten or more counts. The V call is TRBV5-8, the J call TRBJ1-1; D may be TRBD1 (5 bases). Deletions cut 4 bases from V and 0 bases from J, with 19 bases between. From germline, CDR1 is SGHTS and CDR2 YDEGEE. The length of the CDR3 is 17 residues. The CDR3 DNA sequence: TGTGCCAGCAGCCCCCTACGGGGCGAGATGATGAACACTGAAGCTTTCTTT. Its protein product is CASSPLRGEMMNTEAFF.

About this clonotype itself: A much larger clonotype is one base distant, so this may be a read error. This chain joins TRBV6-1 and TRBJ2-5; TRBD2 is a possible D gene (6 bases). The V gene's germline CDR1 is MNHNS and CDR2 SASEGT. Trimming cost V 5 bases and J 4 bases, with 20 bases left between them. CDR3 length: 16 amino acids. This CDR3 is CASSPMGLGVLETQYF. The CDR3 bases are TGTGCCAGCAGTCCCATGGGACTGGGAGTTCTAGAGACCCAGTACTTC.

Worth noting for this clonotype: A much larger clone sits a single nucleotide away, making a read error possible. The chain is built from TRBV7-2 and TRBJ2-7; D is ambiguous. The length of the CDR3 is 11 residues. The V gene's germline CDR1 is SGHTA and CDR2 FQGNSA. V lost 6 bases and J lost 7, with 10 bases in between. The CDR3 reads CASRACGEQYF. In nucleotides, the CDR3 is TGTGCCAGCAGAGCGTGCGGAGAGCAGTACTTC.

This clonotype was recorded many times. The rearrangement links TRBV5-6 to TRBJ2-7; weak D call: TRBD2 (6 bases). V was trimmed by 5 bases and J by 6 bases, leaving 15 bases between them. CDR3 length: 13 residues. The germline CDR1 and CDR2 sequences are SGHDT and YYEEEE. As DNA, the CDR3 is TGTGCCAGCAGGCACGGGGGTAGATTCGAGCAGTACTTC. Its protein is CASRHGGRFEQYF.

The chain carries TRBV6-1 and TRBJ1-3, with 8 bases identical to TRBD1. This CDR3 region has 17 residues. Unmatched junction bases numbered 9, after V lost 3 bases and J lost 2 bases. Per germline, CDR1 MNHNS and CDR2 SASEGT. In DNA, the CDR3 is TGTGCCAGCAGTGATTCGGGACAGGAAGAGACTGGAAACACCATATATTTT. It codes for CASSDSGQEETGNTIYF.

This clonotype was detected many times. This chain uses TRBV30 with TRBJ1-5, with a possible D match to TRBD1 (5 bases). V dropped 4 bases and J dropped 4 bases, with 11 bases sitting between them. Germline V CDR1 and CDR2: GTSNPN, SVGIG (reference sequence). CDR3 size: 13 residues. The CDR3 DNA reads TGTGCCTGGAATGGGGCGGGGAATCAGCCCCAGCATTTT. This translates into CAWNGAGNQPQHF.

The gene calls are TRBV4-2 and TRBJ1-6; D perhaps matches TRBD1 (6 bases). Germline lookup yields CDR1 LGHNA and CDR2 YNFKEQ. The CDR3 extends over 17 amino acids. V lost 4 bases and J 3 bases, leaving 16 bases between the germline ends. The CDR3 nucleotides read TGTGCCAGCAGCCCGACTTACCCACAGGGCTATAATTCACCCCTCCACTTT. Encoded protein: CASSPTYPQGYNSPLHF.

The V gene is TRBV6-2 or TRBV6-3, the J gene TRBJ2-6; 9 bases are shared with TRBD1. CDR3 size: 18 residues. Germline loops: CDR1 MNHEY, CDR2 SVGEGT. V lost 2 bases, J lost 0 bases, and 5 bases stayed unmatched. The CDR3 coding sequence is TGTGCCAGCAGTTACGGGACAGGGTTCAGCTCTGGGGCCAACGTCCTGACTTTC. This translates into CASSYGTGFSSGANVLTF.